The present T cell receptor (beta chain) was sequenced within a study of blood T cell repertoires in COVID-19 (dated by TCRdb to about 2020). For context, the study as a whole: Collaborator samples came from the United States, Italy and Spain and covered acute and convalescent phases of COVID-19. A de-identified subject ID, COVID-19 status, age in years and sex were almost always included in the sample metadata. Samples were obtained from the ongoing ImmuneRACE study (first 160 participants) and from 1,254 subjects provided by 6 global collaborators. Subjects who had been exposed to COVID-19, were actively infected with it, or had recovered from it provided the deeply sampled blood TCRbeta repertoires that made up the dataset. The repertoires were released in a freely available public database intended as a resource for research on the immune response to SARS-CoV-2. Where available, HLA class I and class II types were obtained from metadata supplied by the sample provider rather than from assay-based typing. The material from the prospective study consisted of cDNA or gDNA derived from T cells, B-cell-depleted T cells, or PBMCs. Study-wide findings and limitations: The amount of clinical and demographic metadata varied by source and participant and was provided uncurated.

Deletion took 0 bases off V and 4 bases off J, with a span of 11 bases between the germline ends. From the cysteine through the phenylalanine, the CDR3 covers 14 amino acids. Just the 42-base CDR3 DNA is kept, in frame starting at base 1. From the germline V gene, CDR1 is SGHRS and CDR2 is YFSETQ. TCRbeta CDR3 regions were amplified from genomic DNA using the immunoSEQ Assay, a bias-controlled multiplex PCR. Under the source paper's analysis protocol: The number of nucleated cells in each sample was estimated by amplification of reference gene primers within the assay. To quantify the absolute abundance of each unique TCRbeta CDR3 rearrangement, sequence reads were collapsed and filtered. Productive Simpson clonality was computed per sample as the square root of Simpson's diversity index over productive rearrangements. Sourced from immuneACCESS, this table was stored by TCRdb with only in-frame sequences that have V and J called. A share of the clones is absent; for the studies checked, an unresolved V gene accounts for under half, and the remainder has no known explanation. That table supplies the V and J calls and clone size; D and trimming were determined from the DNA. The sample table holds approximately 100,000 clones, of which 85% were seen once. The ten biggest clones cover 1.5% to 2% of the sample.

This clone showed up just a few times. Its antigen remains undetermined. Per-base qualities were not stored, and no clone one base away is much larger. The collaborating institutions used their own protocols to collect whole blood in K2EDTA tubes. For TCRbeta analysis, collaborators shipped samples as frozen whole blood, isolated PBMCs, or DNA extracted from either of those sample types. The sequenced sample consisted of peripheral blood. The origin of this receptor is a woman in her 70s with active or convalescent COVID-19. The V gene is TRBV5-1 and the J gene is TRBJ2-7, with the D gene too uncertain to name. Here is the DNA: TGCGCCAGCAGCTTGGGGGCCGACCTTTACGAGCAGTACTTC. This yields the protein CASSLGADLYEQYF.